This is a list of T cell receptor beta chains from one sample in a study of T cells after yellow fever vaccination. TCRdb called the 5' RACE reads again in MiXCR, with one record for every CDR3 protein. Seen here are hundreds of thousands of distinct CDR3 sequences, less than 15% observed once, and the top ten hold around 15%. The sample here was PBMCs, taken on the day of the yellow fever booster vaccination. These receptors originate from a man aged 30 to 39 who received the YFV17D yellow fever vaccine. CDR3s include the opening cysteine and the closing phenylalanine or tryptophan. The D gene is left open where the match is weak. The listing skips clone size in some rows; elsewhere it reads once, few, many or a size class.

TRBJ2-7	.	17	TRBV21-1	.	CASSKGLVGSLVYEQYF	TGTGCCAGCAGCAAAGGTCTGGTAGGGAGTCTCGTATACGAGCAGTACTTC
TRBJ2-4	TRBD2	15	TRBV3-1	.	CATSQMAGGGNIQYF	TGTGCCACCTCCCAAATGGCGGGAGGAGGTAACATTCAGTACTTC
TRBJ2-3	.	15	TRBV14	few	CASSQDFGSTDTQYF	TGTGCCAGCAGCCAAGATTTCGGTAGCACAGATACGCAGTATTTT
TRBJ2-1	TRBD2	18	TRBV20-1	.	CCARDAETSGSAYNEQFF	TGCTGTGCTAGAGATGCGGAGACTAGCGGGAGTGCCTACAATGAGCAGTTCTTC
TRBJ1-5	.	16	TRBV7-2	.	CASSPGDVHSNQPQHF	TGTGCCAGCAGCCCAGGGGACGTACATAGCAATCAGCCCCAGCATTTT
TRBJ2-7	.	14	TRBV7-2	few	CASSLEVSVYEQYF	TGTGCCAGCAGCTTAGAGGTCTCAGTCTACGAGCAGTACTTC
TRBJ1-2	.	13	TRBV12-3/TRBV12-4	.	CASSSSSGDGYTF	TGTGCCAGCAGCAGTAGTTCCGGGGATGGCTACACCTTC
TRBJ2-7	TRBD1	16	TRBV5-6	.	CASSLTSHRGLYEQYF	TGTGCCAGCAGCTTGACCTCCCACAGGGGGCTGTACGAGCAGTACTTC
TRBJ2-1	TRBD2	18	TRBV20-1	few	CSALEGLRRTSGYNEQFF	TGCAGTGCCCTCGAGGGGCTCAGAAGAACTAGCGGGTACAATGAGCAGTTCTTC
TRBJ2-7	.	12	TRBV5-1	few	CASSLSGAEQYF	TGCGCCAGCAGCTTGTCGGGGGCCGAGCAGTACTTC
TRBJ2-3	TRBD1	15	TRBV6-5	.	CASSYQTGLTDTQYF	TGTGCCAGCAGTTATCAGACAGGGTTGACAGATACGCAGTATTTT
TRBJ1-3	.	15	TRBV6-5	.	CASSSTIPTGNTIYF	TGTGCCAGCAGTTCCACGATCCCCACTGGAAACACCATATATTTT
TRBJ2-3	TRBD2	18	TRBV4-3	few	CASSPQIGVAGAGDTQYF	TGCGCCAGCAGCCCCCAGATAGGAGTAGCGGGAGCCGGGGATACGCAGTATTTT
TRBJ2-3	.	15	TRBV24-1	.	CATSVPGTSTDTQYF	TGTGCCACCAGTGTGCCGGGGACCAGCACAGATACGCAGTATTTT
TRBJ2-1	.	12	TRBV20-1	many	CSARERFNEQFF	TGCAGTGCTAGAGAACGGTTCAATGAGCAGTTCTTC
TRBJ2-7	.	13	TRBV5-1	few	CASSSSMGYEQYF	TGCGCCAGCAGCAGTAGTATGGGCTACGAGCAGTACTTC
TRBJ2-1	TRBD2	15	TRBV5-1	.	CASSESGDSYNEQFF	TGCGCCAGCAGCGAAAGCGGGGACTCCTACAATGAGCAGTTCTTC
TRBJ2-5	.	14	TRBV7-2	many	CASSARTVQETQYF	TGTGCCAGCAGCGCGAGGACAGTTCAAGAGACCCAGTACTTC
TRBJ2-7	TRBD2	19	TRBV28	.	CASSLWTSGRGFVDYEQYF	TGTGCCAGCAGTTTATGGACTAGCGGGAGGGGGTTCGTGGACTACGAGCAGTACTTC
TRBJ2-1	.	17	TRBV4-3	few	CASSHDTYGSSYNEQFF	TGCGCCAGCAGCCATGACACGTATGGTAGCTCCTACAATGAGCAGTTCTTC